The sample holds one count of the clone carrying this T cell receptor beta chain. Antigen unknown. This record belongs to a study of shared clonotypes between healthy human individuals. The J segment lost 3 bases and the V segment lost 5 bases, leaving 18 bases of the junction unmatched. Germline V gene lookup returns CDR1 SEHNR and CDR2 FQNEAQ (reference sequence). The CDR3 spans 19 residues. The naive CD8 subset, CD45RO-negative cells positively selected for CCR7, excluded terminally differentiated effector memory CD45RA+ cells. Sequencing used immunoSEQ multiplex PCR; TCRdb keeps in-frame clones, though not all of them. This sample yields about 2.2 million clones, of which 90% to 95% are seen a single time; around 1.8% belongs to the top ten. The study, taken as a whole, reports: Shared across four donors were around 5% of the naive CD4 clonotypes.

The sequenced sample consisted of naive CD8+ T cells from PBMCs. J is TRBJ2-1 and V is TRBV7-9, with 8 bases lining up with TRBD2. This receptor was taken from a man between 18 and 35 years old in good health. Some clones in this sample may be carry-over from other donors' samples. CDR3 region: CASSDTGGRLSRNYNEQFF. CDR3 sequence (DNA): TGTGCCAGCAGCGACACGGGGGGGCGACTCTCGCGGAACTACAATGAGCAGTTCTTC.